These 18 T cell receptor beta chains originate from one sample sequenced in a study of blood T cell repertoires in COVID-19. Measured with immunoSEQ multiplex PCR; TCRdb has only the in-frame clones, and not every one. In the table there are about 260,000 clones, over 75% of which are singletons. The sample was peripheral blood. These receptors originate from a woman aged 70 to 79 with COVID-19, enrolled during active disease.

This sequence joins TRBV6-1 and TRBJ2-7, with a weak D call TRBD1 (6 bases). V was shortened by 5 bases and J by 6 bases, with 11 bases between the two germline ends. Germline-derived CDR1 and CDR2 are MNHNS and SASEGT. The CDR3 has 12 residues. Written as DNA, the CDR3 is TGTGCCAGCAGTTGGCAGGGGACCGAGCAGTACTTC. It encodes CASSWQGTEQYF.

V gene TRBV5-1 combines with J gene TRBJ1-4; D is perhaps TRBD1 (5 bases). CDR1 is SGHRS and CDR2 is YFSETQ in the germline V gene. V was cut by 4 bases and J by 6 bases, with 13 bases left in between. This CDR3 is 14 amino acids long. The CDR3 nucleotides read TGCGCCAGCAGCCCCGGTGGGGGGGATGAAAAACTGTTTTTT. Residues: CASSPGGGDEKLFF. Based on the CDR3 plus reference TRBV5-1 and TRBJ1-4, the full variable domain is KAGVTQTPRYLIKTRGQQVTLSCSPISGHRSVSWYQQTPGQGLQFLFEYFSETQRNKGNFPGRFSGRQFSNSRSEMNVSTLELGDSALYLCASSPGGGDEKLFFGSGTQLSVL.

As for this clone: Other DNA sequences in this specimen translate into the identical CDR3. The chain links TRBV30 to TRBJ2-7; D unclear. The V end lost 5 bases, the J end lost 0 bases, and 8 bases lay between the germline ends. Germline V gives CDR1 GTSNPN, CDR2 SVGIG (reference sequence). The CDR3 length is 12 residues. CDR3 bases: TGTGCCTGGTCAGCTAGCTCCTACGAGCAGTACTTC. This sequence encodes CAWSASSYEQYF.

V gene TRBV3-1 (or the pseudogene TRBV3-2) combines with J gene TRBJ1-6, with 9 bases aligning to TRBD1. The germline V gene has CDR1 LGHDT and CDR2 YNNKEL (reference sequence). V gave up 4 bases and J gave up 10 bases; unmatched junction bases: 17. The CDR3 is 18 residues long. This chain's CDR3 is CASSPEDQGTGSESPLHF. CDR3 nucleotides: TGTGCCAGCAGCCCCGAAGACCAAGGGACAGGGTCAGAATCACCCCTCCACTTT.

Only one count was recorded for this clone. V usage is TRBV19 and J usage is TRBJ1-4, with 7 nucleotides matching TRBD1. V was pared by 4 bases and J by 4 bases, with 9 bases of the junction left unmatched. The CDR3 is 16 amino acids. In germline, CDR1 is LNHDA, CDR2 SQIVND (reference sequence). CDR3 protein: CASSTSTGTVNEKLFF. The CDR3 DNA follows: TGTGCCAGTAGTACCTCTACGGGGACAGTTAATGAAAAACTGTTTTTT.

The chain employs TRBV3-1 (or the pseudogene TRBV3-2) and TRBJ2-6; no clear D. The CDR3 runs to 14 residues. Germline V gene data show CDR1 as LGHDT and CDR2 as YNNKEL (reference sequence). V was clipped by 3 bases and J by 5 bases, with 8 bases between them. CDR3 in DNA: TGTGCCAGCAGCCAGAACAGCCGGGCCAACGTCCTGACTTTC. It specifies CASSQNSRANVLTF.

The chain uses TRBV7-8 and TRBJ1-6, with 7 bases matching TRBD1. This CDR3 has 16 residues. V gave up 1 base and J gave up 10 bases; unmatched junction bases: 10. Germline CDR1 and CDR2: SGHVS and FQNEAQ. In DNA, the CDR3 is TGTGCCAGCAGCTTAGGTCTCAGGGGGGATTACTCACCCCTCCACTTT. It translates to CASSLGLRGDYSPLHF.

This chain joins TRBV5-6 and TRBJ2-7; 10 bases match TRBD1. CDR3 length: 15 amino acids. V was clipped by 3 bases and J by 2 bases; unmatched bases: 5. CDR1 SGHDT and CDR2 YYEEEE come from the germline V gene. Here the CDR3 reads CASSSGQGGTYEQYF. The CDR3 DNA follows: TGTGCCAGCAGCTCCGGACAGGGGGGAACCTACGAGCAGTACTTC.

J is TRBJ2-2 and V is TRBV6-6, with D unresolved. Trimming removed 2 bases at V and 10 bases at J, with 11 bases between. The CDR3 runs to 13 residues. Germline V gene lookup returns CDR1 MNHNY and CDR2 SVGAGI (reference sequence). The CDR3 spells CASSYGNFQELFF. The CDR3 DNA reads as TGTGCCAGCAGTTACGGTAACTTCCAGGAGCTGTTTTTT.

The CDR3 DNA is TGTGCCAGCAGTCACCGGAATGAAAAACTGTTTTTT. This translates into CASSHRNEKLFF. The V call is TRBV27, the J call TRBJ1-4; no clear D. CDR3 length: 12 residues. V gave up 5 bases and J gave up 5 bases, with 6 bases separating them. Germline V gene data show CDR1 as MNHEY and CDR2 as SMNVEV (reference sequence).

This clone has a single count. The chain links TRBV20-1 to TRBJ1-1; the D is unclear. The germline V and J ends were trimmed by 6 bases and 8 bases, with 13 bases remaining between them. CDR3 length equals 11 residues. Germline CDR1 and CDR2: DFQATT and SNEGSKA (reference sequence). The CDR3 loop reads CSARRRREAFF. CDR3 DNA sequence: TGCAGTGCCAGGCGGAGGAGAGAAGCTTTCTTT.

The chain recombines TRBV2 with TRBJ1-1; D unresolved. This CDR3 region has 13 residues. Trimming stripped 7 bases from V and 0 bases from J, with 9 bases between. CDR1 SNHLY and CDR2 FYNNEI come from the germline V gene. CDR3 sequence: CASTFSLNTEAFF. The CDR3 region has the DNA TGTGCCAGCACTTTTAGCCTGAACACTGAAGCTTTCTTT.

The rearrangement uses TRBV18 and TRBJ1-1, with TRBD1 matching 7 bases. V lost 6 bases, J lost 7 bases, and 11 bases stayed unmatched. This CDR3 has 14 amino acids. Germline values: CDR1 KGHSH, CDR2 LQKENI. The CDR3 DNA sequence: TGTGCCAGCTCGCCAGACAGGGTGTCGGGTGAAGCTTTCTTT. Protein sequence: CASSPDRVSGEAFF.

The chain couples TRBV11-2 to TRBJ2-7, with D perhaps matching TRBD1 (5 bases). This CDR3 spans 14 amino acids. Germline assignment: CDR1 SGHAT and CDR2 FQNNGV. V shed 0 bases and J shed 5 bases, with 11 bases lying between them. CDR3 nucleotides: TGTGCCAGCAGCTTAGATACCAGGGTCGACGAGCAGTACTTC. Residues: CASSLDTRVDEQYF.

This chain joins TRBV5-8 and TRBJ2-6; no firm D call. The CDR3 covers 18 residues. Trimming left V 4 bases short and J 4 bases short, with 21 bases between. The germline V gene has CDR1 SGHTS and CDR2 YDEGEE. The CDR3 sequence is CASSPFLGLSSGANVLTF. The CDR3, as DNA: TGTGCCAGCAGCCCTTTTTTGGGCCTGAGTTCGGGGGCCAACGTCCTGACTTTC.

The chain has TRBV27 and TRBJ2-5; 8 nucleotides match TRBD2. There are 16 residues in the CDR3. The germline V gene encodes CDR1 MNHEY and CDR2 SMNVEV (reference sequence). J gave up 7 bases and V 2 bases, and 12 bases lay outside the gene matches. The CDR3 DNA sequence: TGTGCCAGCAGTTTACAACTTGGTAGCGGGGTCGGGACCCAGTACTTC. This codes for CASSLQLGSGVGTQYF.

The rearrangement links TRBV9 to TRBJ2-2; 9 nucleotides agree with TRBD1. J was trimmed by 4 bases and V by 3 bases; bases with no gene match: 4. Germline assignment: CDR1 SGDLS and CDR2 YYNGEE. The CDR3 extends over 15 amino acids. The CDR3 region has the DNA TGTGCCAGCAGCGCACAGGGGGCAGTCACCGGGGAGCTGTTTTTT. Encoded protein: CASSAQGAVTGELFF.

The chain joins TRBV19 to TRBJ1-5, with a tentative D call TRBD1 (6 bases). Trimming left V 5 bases short and J 6 bases short, with 17 bases between. Germline-derived CDR1 and CDR2 are LNHDA and SQIVND (reference sequence). The CDR3 runs to 15 residues. CDR3 sequence (DNA): TGTGCCAGTAGTTGGGGGTTGGGACAAACTCAGCCCCAGCATTTT. Its protein product is CASSWGLGQTQPQHF.